This T cell receptor beta chain was profiled in a study of blood T cell repertoires in COVID-19. Study at large: The samples span acute and convalescent COVID-19 from the United States, Italy and Spain. Nucleic acid was either cDNA or gDNA, and it came from T cells, B-cell-depleted T cells, or PBMCs.

Per the original methods: Reference gene primer amplification gave nucleated cell count estimates. Clones were sequenced by immunoSEQ multiplex PCR, and TCRdb holds only the in-frame ones, with some missing. V, J and clone size derive from that table, while D and trimming were established from the DNA sequence. There are around 270,000 clones in the sample; about 80% occur only once, and approximately 14% lies in the top ten. Trimming stripped 3 bases from V and 1 base from J, with 9 bases between. There are 15 residues in the CDR3. The germline V gene encodes CDR1 MRHNA and CDR2 SNTAGT. The sample was peripheral blood. The J gene is TRBJ2-2, the V gene TRBV6-4; the D is unclear. The receptor was derived from a person between 65 and 79 years old with COVID-19, enrolled during active disease. This CDR3 is CASSDSPGNTGELFF. CDR3 DNA: TGTGCCAGCAGTGATTCCCCGGGGAACACCGGGGAGCTGTTTTTT.